This TCR beta chain was obtained from a study of shared clonotypes between healthy human individuals. A remark on this clone: The same CDR3 arises from other DNA sequences in this sample as well.

Libraries were prepared by immunoSEQ multiplex PCR; TCRdb keeps only in-frame clonotypes and omits some of them. The table shows about 980,000 clones, with approximately 80% occurring only once. V lost 2 bases, J lost 2 bases, and 10 bases lay in between. The CDR3 has 14 amino acids. Germline V gene sequence: CDR1 SGHAT, CDR2 FQNNGV. The rearrangement joins TRBV11-2 to TRBJ2-7; no definite D call. The clonotype originates from a man between 18 and 29 years old in good health. Material: memory CD4+ T cells sorted from blood. Indicated subset: CD45RA-negative fraction. The CDR3 DNA sequence: TGTGCCAGCAGCTTATCTACGGGCACCTACGAGCAGTACTTC. Translating gives CASSLSTGTYEQYF.